The sequence of this TCR gamma chain was determined in a study of γδ T cells in repeated Plasmodium falciparum infection. Whole-study context: Age- and gender-matched Australian children served as comparison for malaria-exposed Malian children.

About this clone: The TCRdb protein, from a much larger clone, departs from this DNA's translation at residue 15, likely by read error; the protein shown derives from the DNA.

TCRdb fed the multiplex PCR reads to CATT. Among some 30,000 gamma-chain clones, about 1.5% were seen once, and the ten largest hold just under 20%. Specimen: gamma-delta T cells from blood. The receptor comes from a pool of human donors (malaria-infected and uninfected, not separated).

Written as DNA, the CDR3 is TGTGCCTTGTGGGAGACCCTTCAAGAGTTGGGCAAAAAAATCAGGGTATTT. Translated: CALWETLQELGKKIRVF. A V gene of TRGV9 was called, but no J gene was assigned. CDR1 is GITISATS and CDR2 is ISYDGTV in the germline V gene (reference sequence). CDR3 size: 17 residues.